The 25 T cell receptor beta chains below were found in one sample sequenced in a study of a mutant IDH1 vaccine in newly diagnosed glioma. Antigens for these TCRs are unknown. This table comes from immunoSEQ multiplex PCR, and its TCRdb copy is limited to in-frame clones, with some not included. The data contain approximately 76,000 clones, 91% of them singletons. The time point: week 5, during vaccination. Doses comprised 300 ug of mutant IDH1 20-mer peptide each, plus topical imiquimod. This specimen consisted of PBMCs, obtained from a glioma patient whose treatment included an IDH1 peptide vaccine. All receptors come from a woman in her fifties or sixties with glioma.

CDR3 in amino acids: CASSLSPGQPQHF. The CDR3 region has the DNA TGTGCCAGCAGTTTATCGCCGGGGCAGCCCCAGCATTTT. The chain employs TRBV28 and TRBJ1-5; D remains ambiguous. Per the germline V gene, CDR1 is MDHEN and CDR2 is SYDVKM. The germline V and J ends were trimmed by 1 base and 7 bases, with 8 bases remaining between them. The CDR3 is 13 residues long. Combining the CDR3 with reference TRBV28 and TRBJ1-5 gives the whole variable domain DVKVTQSSRYLVKRTGEKVFLECVQDMDHENMFWYRQDPGLGLRLIYFSYDVKMKEKGDIPEGYSVSREKKERFSLILESASTNQTSMYLCASSLSPGQPQHFGDGTRLSIL.

The chain couples TRBV7-2 to TRBJ1-5; TRBD1 aligns across 12 bases. With 6 bases clipped from V and 1 base from J, the junction kept 7 bases outside the gene matches. This CDR3 region has 17 residues. Looked up from germline, CDR1 is SGHTA and CDR2 is FQGNSA. This CDR3 is CASSRDRGLGSNQPQHF. The DNA of the CDR3 is TGTGCCAGCAGTCGGGACAGGGGGCTGGGGAGCAATCAGCCCCAGCATTTT.

The rearrangement joins TRBV7-9 to TRBJ2-1, with 7 bases aligning to TRBD2. The CDR3 extends over 15 amino acids. V dropped 4 bases and J dropped 7; count of bases not matched to a gene: 10. CDR1 and CDR2 (germline): SEHNR, FQNEAQ (reference sequence). This CDR3 is CASSYTSATPNEQFF. CDR3 in DNA: TGTGCCAGCAGCTATACTAGCGCGACTCCAAATGAGCAGTTCTTC. The full variable domain, rest sourced from reference TRBV7-9 and TRBJ2-1, is DTGVSQNPRHKITKRGQNVTFRCDPISEHNRLYWYRQTLGQGPEFLTYFQNEAQLEKSRLLSDRFSAERPKGSFSTLEIQRTEQGDSAMYLCASSYTSATPNEQFFGPGTRLTVL.

This chain joins TRBV6-6 and TRBJ2-7; 7 nucleotides match TRBD1. V was pared by 2 bases and J by 2 bases, with 3 bases of the junction left unmatched. Germline CDR1 is MNHNY and CDR2 is SVGAGI (reference sequence). This CDR3 region has 14 residues. The CDR3 here is CASSYGQGAYEQYF. For the CDR3, the DNA is TGTGCCAGCAGTTACGGGCAGGGGGCCTACGAGCAGTACTTC.

The chain employs TRBV9 and TRBJ2-3; no reliable D call. CDR3 length: 14 residues. V lost 0 bases, J lost 6 bases, and 11 bases lay in between. From germline, CDR1 is SGDLS and CDR2 YYNGEE. The CDR3 sequence is CASSVDSLVDTQYF. The CDR3 DNA reads TGTGCCAGCAGCGTAGATTCCCTCGTGGATACGCAGTATTTT.

V gene TRBV7-3 combines with J gene TRBJ2-7, with TRBD2 as a possible D gene (6 bases). V was clipped by 4 bases and J by 5 bases, with 15 bases between them. This CDR3 comprises 14 residues. Germline CDR1 SGHTA, CDR2 FQGTGA. CDR3 sequence reads: CASSSGLPWDEQYF. The CDR3 nucleotides are TGTGCCAGCAGCTCCGGACTACCCTGGGACGAGCAGTACTTC.

The chain combines TRBV20-1 with TRBJ2-1; no clear D gene. Germline lookup yields CDR1 DFQATT and CDR2 SNEGSKA (reference sequence). The CDR3 has 11 residues. The V gene lost 5 bases and the J gene lost 7 bases, with 9 bases spanning the gap. The CDR3 region is CSAPVGNEQFF. The DNA for the CDR3 is TGCAGTGCTCCAGTGGGGAATGAGCAGTTCTTC.

The rearrangement joins TRBV29-1 to TRBJ1-6; 7 bases agree with TRBD1. Germline V gives CDR1 SQVTM, CDR2 ANQGSEA. The CDR3 has 13 residues. J was trimmed by 4 bases and V by 6 bases; bases with no gene match: 3. The CDR3 DNA sequence: TGCAGCGTGAGGGGACAGTATAATTCACCCCTCCACTTT. Its translation: CSVRGQYNSPLHF.

V is TRBV19 and J is TRBJ1-1, with 9 bases that match TRBD1. The CDR3 totals 15 residues. The V gene's germline CDR1 is LNHDA and CDR2 SQIVND (reference sequence). Germline trimming cut 5 bases from V and 3 bases from J; bases unmatched to any gene: 7. The CDR3: CASSGTGGRDTEAFF. CDR3 coding DNA: TGTGCCAGTAGTGGAACAGGGGGCCGAGACACTGAAGCTTTCTTT.

This clone was seen only once. The rearrangement joins TRBV11-2 to TRBJ2-5; the match to TRBD2 covers 13 bases. The J segment lost 2 bases and the V segment lost 4 bases, leaving 10 bases of the junction unmatched. Per germline, CDR1 SGHAT and CDR2 FQNNGV. This CDR3 comprises 18 residues. CDR3 region: CASSSGTSGIMGQETQYF. Written as DNA, the CDR3 is TGTGCCAGCAGCTCAGGGACTAGCGGGATCATGGGGCAAGAGACCCAGTACTTC.

This sequence joins TRBV28 and TRBJ1-2; D ambiguous. Per germline, CDR1 MDHEN and CDR2 SYDVKM. The CDR3 loop spans 13 amino acids. The germline V and J ends were trimmed by 2 bases and 6 bases, with 10 bases remaining between them. CDR3 DNA: TGTGCCAGCAGTTTAGGATGGAGGGATGGCTACACCTTC. Encoded protein: CASSLGWRDGYTF.

The J gene is TRBJ1-5, the V gene TRBV19; D is undetermined. Trimming stripped 6 bases from V and 5 bases from J, with 11 bases between. Per germline, CDR1 LNHDA and CDR2 SQIVND (reference sequence). CDR3 length: 13 amino acids. The CDR3 loop is CASSLDNDQPQHF. CDR3 in DNA: TGTGCCAGTAGCCTCGACAACGATCAGCCCCAGCATTTT.

The rearrangement uses TRBV2 and TRBJ2-3, with 8 bases identical to TRBD2. The CDR3 has 16 amino acids. Germline V gene sequence: CDR1 SNHLY, CDR2 FYNNEI. The V gene end was trimmed by 6 bases and the J gene end by 1 base; junction bases not matched to a gene: 9. CDR3 nucleotides: TGTGCCAGCAGCCGCCTCGGGACTAGAGGCACAGATACGCAGTATTTT. Amino acid sequence: CASSRLGTRGTDTQYF.

This clone was seen a few times. This sequence joins TRBV11-2 and TRBJ1-1, with unresolved D. The CDR3 extends over 14 amino acids. Trimming took off 4 bases at V and 4 bases at J, with 13 bases between the two ends. CDR1 and CDR2 (germline): SGHAT, FQNNGV. The CDR3 region is CASSSWGESTEAFF. The CDR3 nucleotides read TGTGCCAGCAGCTCCTGGGGAGAGTCCACTGAAGCTTTCTTT. The entire variable domain, with the rest obtained from reference TRBV11-2 and TRBJ1-1, is as follows: EAGVAQSPRYKIIEKRQSVAFWCNPISGHATLYWYQQILGQGPKLLIQFQNNGVVDDSQLPKDRFSAERLKGVDSTLKIQPAKLEDSAVYLCASSSWGESTEAFFGQGTRLTVV.

The V call is TRBV6-6, the J call TRBJ1-1; D gene uncertain. In germline, CDR1 is MNHNY, CDR2 SVGAGI (reference sequence). V was cut by 6 bases and J by 1 base, with 12 bases left in between. The CDR3 has 14 residues. The CDR3: CASRRDMKNTEAFF. CDR3 sequence (DNA): TGTGCCAGCAGAAGAGACATGAAGAACACTGAAGCTTTCTTT.

V usage is TRBV25-1 and J usage is TRBJ1-4; D is possibly TRBD1 (6 bases). The CDR3 totals 16 residues. From germline, CDR1 is MGHDK and CDR2 SYGVNS. V lost 1 base to trimming and J lost 6 bases, with 15 bases between them. The CDR3: CASSESRGGLDEKLFF. CDR3 nucleotides: TGTGCCAGCAGTGAATCAAGGGGGGGCCTCGATGAAAAACTGTTTTTT.

CDR3 residues: CASRAGASGNTIYF. CDR3 sequence (DNA): TGTGCCAGCAGAGCGGGGGCCTCTGGAAACACCATATATTTT. The J gene is TRBJ1-3, the V gene TRBV9; D may be TRBD1 (6 bases). Trimming left V 5 bases short and J 0 bases short, with 9 bases between. Germline-derived CDR1 and CDR2 are SGDLS and YYNGEE. The CDR3 has 14 residues.

The V call is TRBV15, the J call TRBJ2-7; D unclear. V lost 5 bases and J lost 5, with 16 bases in between. The germline CDR1 and CDR2 sequences are LNHNV and YYDKDF (reference sequence). The CDR3 length is 14 residues. This chain's CDR3 is CATSSAQRGNEQYF. CDR3 coding DNA: TGTGCCACCAGCTCCGCCCAGCGAGGTAACGAGCAGTACTTC.

V usage is TRBV12-5 and J usage is TRBJ1-1; unclear D gene. CDR3 size: 13 residues. The germline CDR1 and CDR2 sequences are LGHNT and FRNRAP. The ends were cut back, 6 bases at V and 10 bases at J, with 18 bases in the middle. The CDR3 spells CASGQDGYSGAFF. Written as DNA, the CDR3 is TGTGCTAGTGGCCAGGACGGTTATAGTGGAGCTTTCTTT.

The chain employs TRBV6-5 and TRBJ2-7; D might be TRBD1 (5 bases). Germline lookup yields CDR1 MNHEY and CDR2 SVGAGI. This CDR3 is 13 amino acids long. The ends were cut back, 0 bases at V and 7 bases at J, with 10 bases in the middle. The CDR3 DNA is TGTGCCAGCAGTTACTCAGAAGGGGTTGAGCAGTACTTC. Encoded protein: CASSYSEGVEQYF.

This clone has a single count. The genes are TRBV11-3 and TRBJ2-1; TRBD2 aligns across 8 bases. Germline loops: CDR1 SGHNT, CDR2 YENEEA. V shed 2 bases and J 5 bases; nucleotides not matched to a gene: 2. The CDR3 is made up of 14 amino acids. The CDR3 DNA reads as TGTGCCAGCAGCTTAATCGGGAGGGACAATGAGCAGTTCTTC. This codes for CASSLIGRDNEQFF.

The V call is TRBV28, the J call TRBJ2-7; 8 nucleotides align to TRBD2. The V and J ends lost 7 bases and 6 bases, in that order; junction bases with no gene match: 11. Germline loops: CDR1 MDHEN, CDR2 SYDVKM. The length of the CDR3 is 14 residues. The CDR3 bases are TGTGCCAGCATCGAAGGTAGCGGGACTGTCGAGCAGTACTTC. It specifies CASIEGSGTVEQYF.

J is TRBJ2-5 and V is TRBV15, with D perhaps matching TRBD1 or TRBD2 (6 bases each). The CDR3 covers 14 residues. V was shortened by 5 bases and J by 2 bases, with 12 bases between the two germline ends. Germline loops: CDR1 LNHNV, CDR2 YYDKDF (reference sequence). This chain's CDR3 is CATSHQGRQETQYF. The CDR3 DNA sequence: TGTGCCACCAGCCATCAGGGGAGGCAAGAGACCCAGTACTTC.

The chain uses TRBV10-1 and TRBJ2-5, with D possibly matching TRBD2 (7 bases). Trimming cost V 3 bases and J 2 bases, with 13 bases left between them. CDR3 size: 15 residues. The germline V gene has CDR1 WNHNN and CDR2 SYGVQD (reference sequence). CDR3 loop: CASSDGRGPQETQYF. CDR3 DNA sequence: TGCGCCAGCAGTGACGGGCGGGGGCCGCAAGAGACCCAGTACTTC.

V and J are TRBV4-1 and TRBJ1-1; maybe TRBD1 (5 bases). The CDR3 is 18 amino acids. CDR1 is MGHRA and CDR2 is YSYEKL in the germline V gene. Between the trimmed V and J ends, which lost 3 bases and 1 base, there was a span of 21 bases. Here the CDR3 reads CASSHPQAGRLGNTEAFF. The CDR3 nucleotides are TGCGCCAGCAGCCACCCCCAGGCAGGGCGCCTGGGGAACACTGAAGCTTTCTTT.